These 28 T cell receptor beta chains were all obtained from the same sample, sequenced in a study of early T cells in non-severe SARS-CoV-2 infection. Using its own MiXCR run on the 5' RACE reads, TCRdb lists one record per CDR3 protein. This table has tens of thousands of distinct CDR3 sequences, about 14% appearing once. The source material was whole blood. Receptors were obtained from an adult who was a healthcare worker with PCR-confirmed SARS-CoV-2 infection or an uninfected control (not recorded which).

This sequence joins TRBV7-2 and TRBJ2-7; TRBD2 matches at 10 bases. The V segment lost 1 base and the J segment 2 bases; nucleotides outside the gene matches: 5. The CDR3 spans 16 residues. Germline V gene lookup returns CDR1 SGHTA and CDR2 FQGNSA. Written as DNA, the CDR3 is TGTGCCAGCAGCTTAGTGGGGACTAGCGTGCCCTACGAGCAGTACTTC. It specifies CASSLVGTSVPYEQYF.

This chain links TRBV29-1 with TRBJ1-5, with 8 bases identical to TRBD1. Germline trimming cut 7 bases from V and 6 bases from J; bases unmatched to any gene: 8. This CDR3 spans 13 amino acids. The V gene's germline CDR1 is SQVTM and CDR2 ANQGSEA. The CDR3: CSAGQGLSQPQHF. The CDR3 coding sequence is TGCAGCGCTGGACAGGGTTTAAGTCAGCCCCAGCATTTT.

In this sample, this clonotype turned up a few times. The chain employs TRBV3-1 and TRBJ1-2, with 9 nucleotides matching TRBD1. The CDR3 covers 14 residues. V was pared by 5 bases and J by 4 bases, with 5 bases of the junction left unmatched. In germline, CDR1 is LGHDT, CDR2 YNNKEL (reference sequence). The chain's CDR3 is CASSYRGRGYGYTF. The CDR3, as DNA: TGTGCCAGCAGCTACAGGGGGCGAGGCTATGGCTACACCTTC.

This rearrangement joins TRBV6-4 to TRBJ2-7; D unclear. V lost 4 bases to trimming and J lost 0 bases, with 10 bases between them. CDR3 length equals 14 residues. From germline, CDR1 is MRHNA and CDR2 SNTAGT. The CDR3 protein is CASSAAANSYEQYF. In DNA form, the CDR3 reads TGTGCCAGCAGTGCCGCCGCCAACTCCTACGAGCAGTACTTC.

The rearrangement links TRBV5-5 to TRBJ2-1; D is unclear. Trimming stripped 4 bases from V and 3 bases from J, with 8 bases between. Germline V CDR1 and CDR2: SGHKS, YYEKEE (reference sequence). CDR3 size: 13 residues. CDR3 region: CASSNRVYNEQFF. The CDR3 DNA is TGTGCCAGCAGCAATAGGGTCTACAATGAGCAGTTCTTC.

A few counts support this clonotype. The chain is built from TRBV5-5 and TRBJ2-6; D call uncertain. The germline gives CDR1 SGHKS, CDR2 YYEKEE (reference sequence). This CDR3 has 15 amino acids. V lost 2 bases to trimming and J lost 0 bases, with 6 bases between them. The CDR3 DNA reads TGTGCCAGCAGCTTCCGGTTCTCTGGGGCCAACGTCCTGACTTTC. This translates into CASSFRFSGANVLTF.

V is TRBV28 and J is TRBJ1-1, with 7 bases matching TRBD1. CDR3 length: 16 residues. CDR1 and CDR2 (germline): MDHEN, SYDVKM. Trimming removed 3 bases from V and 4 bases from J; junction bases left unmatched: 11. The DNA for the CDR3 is TGTGCCAGCAGTTTTTGGCCGACAGGGATCGTCACTGAAGCTTTCTTT. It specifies CASSFWPTGIVTEAFF.

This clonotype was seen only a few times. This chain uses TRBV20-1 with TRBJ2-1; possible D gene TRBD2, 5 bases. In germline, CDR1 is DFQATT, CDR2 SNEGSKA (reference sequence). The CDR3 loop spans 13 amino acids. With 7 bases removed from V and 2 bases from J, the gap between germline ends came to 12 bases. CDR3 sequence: CSGGLPTYNEQFF. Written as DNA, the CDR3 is TGCAGTGGAGGACTTCCAACCTACAATGAGCAGTTCTTC.

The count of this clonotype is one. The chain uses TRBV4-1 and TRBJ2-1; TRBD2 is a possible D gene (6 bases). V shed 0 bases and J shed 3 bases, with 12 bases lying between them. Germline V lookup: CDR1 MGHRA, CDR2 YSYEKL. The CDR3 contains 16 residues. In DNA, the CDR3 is TGCGCCAGCAGCCAAGATGAAGGGACTTTCTACAATGAGCAGTTCTTC. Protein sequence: CASSQDEGTFYNEQFF.

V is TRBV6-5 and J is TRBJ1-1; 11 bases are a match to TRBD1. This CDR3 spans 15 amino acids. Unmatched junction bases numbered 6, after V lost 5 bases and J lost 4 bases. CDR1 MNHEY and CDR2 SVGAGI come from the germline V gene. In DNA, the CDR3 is TGTGCCAGCAGTGACGCGGACAGGGGGCTCACTGAAGCTTTCTTT. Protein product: CASSDADRGLTEAFF.

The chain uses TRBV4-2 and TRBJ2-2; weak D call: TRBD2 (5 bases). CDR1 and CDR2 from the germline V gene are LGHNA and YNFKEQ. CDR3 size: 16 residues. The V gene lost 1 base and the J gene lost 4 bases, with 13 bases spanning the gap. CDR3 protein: CASSQGETPVTGELFF. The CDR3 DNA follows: TGTGCCAGCAGCCAAGGGGAGACACCGGTCACCGGGGAGCTGTTTTTT.

The CDR3 loop is CASSLLSGRGNEQFF. The DNA for the CDR3 is TGTGCCAGCAGCTTATTGAGCGGGAGAGGTAATGAGCAGTTCTTC. The chain has TRBV11-3 and TRBJ2-1, with TRBD2 matching 8 bases. J lost 7 bases, V lost 2 bases, and 7 bases had no gene match. Germline V gene lookup returns CDR1 SGHNT and CDR2 YENEEA. The CDR3 has 15 amino acids.

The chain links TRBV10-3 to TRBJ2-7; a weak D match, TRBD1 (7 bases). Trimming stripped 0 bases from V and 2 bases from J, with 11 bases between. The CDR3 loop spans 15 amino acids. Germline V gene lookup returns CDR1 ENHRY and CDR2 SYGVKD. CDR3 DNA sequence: TGTGCCATCAGTGAGTCCCCAGGGGGGCCCTACGAGCAGTACTTC. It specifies CAISESPGGPYEQYF.

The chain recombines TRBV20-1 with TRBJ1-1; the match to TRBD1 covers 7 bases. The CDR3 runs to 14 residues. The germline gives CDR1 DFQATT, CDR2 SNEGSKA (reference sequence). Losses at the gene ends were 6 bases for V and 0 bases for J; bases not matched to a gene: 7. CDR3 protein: CSASGQSMNTEAFF. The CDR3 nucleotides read TGCAGTGCGTCGGGACAGTCTATGAACACTGAAGCTTTCTTT.

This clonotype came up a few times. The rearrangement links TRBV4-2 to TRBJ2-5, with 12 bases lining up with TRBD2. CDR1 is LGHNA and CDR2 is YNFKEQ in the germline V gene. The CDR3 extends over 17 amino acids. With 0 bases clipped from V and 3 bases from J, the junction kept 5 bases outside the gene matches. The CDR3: CASSQELTSGGKETQYF. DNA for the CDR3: TGTGCCAGCAGCCAAGAGTTAACTAGCGGGGGGAAAGAGACCCAGTACTTC.

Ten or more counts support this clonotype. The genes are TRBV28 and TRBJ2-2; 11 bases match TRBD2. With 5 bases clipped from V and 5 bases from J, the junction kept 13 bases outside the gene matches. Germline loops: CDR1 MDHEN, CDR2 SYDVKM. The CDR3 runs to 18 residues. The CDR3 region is CASSRPLPSGGRTGELFF. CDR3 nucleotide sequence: TGTGCCAGCAGTCGCCCCCTCCCTAGCGGGGGGAGGACCGGGGAGCTGTTTTTT.

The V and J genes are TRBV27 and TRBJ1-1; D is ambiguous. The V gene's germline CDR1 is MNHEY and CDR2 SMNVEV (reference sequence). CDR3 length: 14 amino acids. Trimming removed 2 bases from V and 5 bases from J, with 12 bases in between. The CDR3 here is CASSLGGILTEAFF. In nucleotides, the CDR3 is TGTGCCAGCAGTTTAGGAGGGATTTTGACTGAAGCTTTCTTT.

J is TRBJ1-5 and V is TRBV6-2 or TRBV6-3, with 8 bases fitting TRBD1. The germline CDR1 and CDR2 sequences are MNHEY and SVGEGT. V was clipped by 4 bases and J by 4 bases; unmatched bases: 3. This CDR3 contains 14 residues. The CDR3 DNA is TGTGCCAGCAGTTGGACAGGGTCAAATCAGCCCCAGCATTTT. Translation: CASSWTGSNQPQHF.

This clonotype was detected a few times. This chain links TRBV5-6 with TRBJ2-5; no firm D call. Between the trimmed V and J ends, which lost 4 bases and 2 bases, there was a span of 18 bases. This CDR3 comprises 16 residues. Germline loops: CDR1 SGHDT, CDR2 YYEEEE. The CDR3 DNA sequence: TGTGCCAGCAGCCTCCTGGCTTCCCAGGTACAAGAGACCCAGTACTTC. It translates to CASSLLASQVQETQYF.

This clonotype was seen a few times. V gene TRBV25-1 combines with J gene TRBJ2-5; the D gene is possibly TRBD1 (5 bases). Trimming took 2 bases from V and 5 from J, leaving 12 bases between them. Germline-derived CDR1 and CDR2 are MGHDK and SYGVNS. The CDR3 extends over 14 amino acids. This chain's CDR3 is CASSERAGSETQYF. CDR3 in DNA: TGTGCCAGCAGTGAACGGGCAGGGTCGGAGACCCAGTACTTC.

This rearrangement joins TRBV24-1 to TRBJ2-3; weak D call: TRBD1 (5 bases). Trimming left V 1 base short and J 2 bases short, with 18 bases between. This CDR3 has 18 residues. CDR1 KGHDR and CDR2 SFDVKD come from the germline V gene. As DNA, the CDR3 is TGTGCCACCAGTGATTTAGACCCAGGCCAGGGTCACACAGATACGCAGTATTTT. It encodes CATSDLDPGQGHTDTQYF.

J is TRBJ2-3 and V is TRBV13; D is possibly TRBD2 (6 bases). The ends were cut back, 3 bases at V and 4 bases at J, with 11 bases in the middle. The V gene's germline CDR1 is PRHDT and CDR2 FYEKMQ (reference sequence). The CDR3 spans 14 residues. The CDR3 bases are TGTGCCAGCAGCTTTAACCTAGCGCCAGATACGCAGTATTTT. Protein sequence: CASSFNLAPDTQYF.

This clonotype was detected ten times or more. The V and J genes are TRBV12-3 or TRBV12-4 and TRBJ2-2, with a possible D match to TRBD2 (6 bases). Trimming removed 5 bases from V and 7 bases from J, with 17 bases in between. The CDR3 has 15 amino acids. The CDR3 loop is CASSPRGGVSGELFF. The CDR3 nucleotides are TGTGCCAGCAGTCCGAGGGGCGGGGTTAGCGGGGAGCTGTTTTTT.

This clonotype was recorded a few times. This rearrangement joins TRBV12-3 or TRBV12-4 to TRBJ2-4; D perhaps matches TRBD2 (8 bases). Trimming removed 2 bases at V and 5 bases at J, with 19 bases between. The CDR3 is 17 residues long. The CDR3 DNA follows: TGTGCCAGCAGTTTAAAGGGTTCGGGAGGGGGCCAAAACATTCAGTACTTC. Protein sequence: CASSLKGSGGGQNIQYF.

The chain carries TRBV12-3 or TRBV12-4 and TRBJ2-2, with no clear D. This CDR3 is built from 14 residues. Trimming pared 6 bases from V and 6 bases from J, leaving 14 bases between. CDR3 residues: CASRRLITPGELFF. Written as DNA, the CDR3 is TGTGCCAGCAGGCGTCTCATTACGCCCGGGGAGCTGTTTTTT.

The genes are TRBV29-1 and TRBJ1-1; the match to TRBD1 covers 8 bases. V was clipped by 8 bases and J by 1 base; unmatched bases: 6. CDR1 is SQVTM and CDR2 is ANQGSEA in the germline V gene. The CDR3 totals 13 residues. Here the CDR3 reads CSTTGTGNTEAFF. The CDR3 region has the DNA TGCAGCACCACCGGGACAGGGAACACTGAAGCTTTCTTT.

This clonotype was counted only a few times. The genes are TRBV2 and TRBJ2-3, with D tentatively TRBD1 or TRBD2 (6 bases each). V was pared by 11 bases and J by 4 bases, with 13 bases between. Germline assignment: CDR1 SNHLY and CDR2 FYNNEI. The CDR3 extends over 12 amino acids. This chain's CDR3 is CAAWGAADTQYF. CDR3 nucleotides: TGTGCCGCCTGGGGGGCCGCAGATACGCAGTATTTT.

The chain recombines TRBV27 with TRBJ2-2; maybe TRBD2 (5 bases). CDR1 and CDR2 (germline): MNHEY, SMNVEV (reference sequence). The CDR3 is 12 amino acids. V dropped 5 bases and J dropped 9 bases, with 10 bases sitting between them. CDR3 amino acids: CASSPGYRELFF. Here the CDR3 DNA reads TGTGCCAGCAGTCCGGGGTATAGGGAGCTGTTTTTT.